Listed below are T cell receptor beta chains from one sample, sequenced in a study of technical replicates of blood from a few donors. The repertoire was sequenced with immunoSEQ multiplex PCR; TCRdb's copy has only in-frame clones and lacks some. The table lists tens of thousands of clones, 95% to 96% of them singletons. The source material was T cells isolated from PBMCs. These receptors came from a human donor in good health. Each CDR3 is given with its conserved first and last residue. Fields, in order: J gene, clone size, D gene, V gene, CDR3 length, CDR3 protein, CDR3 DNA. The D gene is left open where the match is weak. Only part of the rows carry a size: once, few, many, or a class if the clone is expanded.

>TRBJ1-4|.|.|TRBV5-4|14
CASSLDRINEKLFF
TGTGCCAGCAGCTTGGACAGAATTAATGAAAAACTGTTTTTT
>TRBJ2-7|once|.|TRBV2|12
CASSEPGQEQYF
TGTGCCAGCAGTGAACCAGGTCAGGAGCAGTACTTC
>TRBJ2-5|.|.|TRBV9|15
CASSVGHGLQETQYF
TGTGCCAGCAGCGTAGGACACGGTTTACAAGAGACCCAGTACTTC
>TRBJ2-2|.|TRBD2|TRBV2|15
CASSILAGDTGELFF
TGTGCCAGCAGTATCCTAGCGGGAGACACCGGGGAGCTGTTTTTT
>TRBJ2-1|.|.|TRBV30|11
CATDRGNEQFF
TGTGCCACAGATCGGGGGAATGAGCAGTTCTTC
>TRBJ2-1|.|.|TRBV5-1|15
CASSLGGASYNEQFF
TGCGCCAGCAGCTTGGGGGGCGCGTCCTACAATGAGCAGTTCTTC
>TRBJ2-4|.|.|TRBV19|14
CASSTQGPWDIQYF
TGTGCCAGTAGTACTCAGGGGCCGTGGGACATTCAGTACTTC
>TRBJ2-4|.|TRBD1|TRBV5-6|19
CASSAGTGGHHLAKNIQYF
TGTGCCAGCAGTGCCGGGACAGGGGGCCATCACCTCGCCAAAAACATTCAGTACTTC
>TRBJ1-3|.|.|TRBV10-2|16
CASSEKTARSGNTIYF
TGCGCCAGCAGCGAAAAAACAGCTCGCTCTGGAAACACCATATATTTT
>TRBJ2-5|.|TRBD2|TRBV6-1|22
CASSESYRTTGLAGAGEETQYF
TGTGCCAGCAGTGAATCTTATCGGACTACCGGACTAGCGGGCGCAGGGGAAGAGACCCAGTACTTC
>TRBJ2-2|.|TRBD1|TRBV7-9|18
CASSENPGQGAKSGELFF
TGTGCCAGCAGCGAAAATCCGGGACAGGGAGCCAAGAGCGGGGAGCTGTTTTTT
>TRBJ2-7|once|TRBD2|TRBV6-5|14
CASSYSASGYEQYF
TGTGCCAGCAGTTACTCTGCTAGCGGGTACGAGCAGTACTTC
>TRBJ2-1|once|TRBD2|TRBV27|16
CASSLLLSGSGNEQFF
TGTGCCAGCAGTTTACTTCTTAGCGGGAGTGGGAATGAGCAGTTCTTC
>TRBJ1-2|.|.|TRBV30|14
CAWSITQVNYGYTF
TGTGCCTGGAGTATCACCCAGGTTAACTATGGCTACACCTTC
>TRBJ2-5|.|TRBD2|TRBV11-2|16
CASRAGGLGRGETQYF
TGTGCCAGCAGGGCGGGGGGACTCGGACGGGGAGAGACCCAGTACTTC
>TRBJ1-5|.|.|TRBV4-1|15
CASSLFEGGNQPQHF
TGCGCCAGCAGCCTATTCGAAGGCGGGAATCAGCCCCAGCATTTT
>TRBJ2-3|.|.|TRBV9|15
CASSANGGGTDTQYF
TGTGCCAGCAGCGCGAATGGCGGGGGCACAGATACGCAGTATTTT
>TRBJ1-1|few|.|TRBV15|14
CATSLPDKNTEAFF
TGTGCCACCAGCCTTCCGGACAAGAACACTGAAGCTTTCTTT
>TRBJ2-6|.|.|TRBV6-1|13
CASSLSGANVLTF
TGTGCCAGCAGCCTATCTGGGGCCAACGTCCTGACTTTC
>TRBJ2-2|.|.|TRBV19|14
CASRPGSGTGELFF
TGTGCCAGTAGGCCAGGGTCTGGGACCGGGGAGCTGTTTTTT
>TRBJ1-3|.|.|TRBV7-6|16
CASSLATSQGGHTIYF
TGTGCCAGCAGCTTAGCGACAAGCCAAGGGGGTCACACCATATATTTT
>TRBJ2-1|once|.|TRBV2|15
CASSDGRQGYNEQFF
TGTGCCAGCAGTGATGGTAGGCAGGGCTACAATGAGCAGTTCTTC
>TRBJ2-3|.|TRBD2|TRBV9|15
CASSRGTSRADTQYF
TGTGCCAGCAGCCGAGGGACTAGCCGGGCAGATACGCAGTATTTT
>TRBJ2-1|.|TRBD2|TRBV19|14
CASSQLAANNEQFF
TGTGCCAGTAGTCAACTAGCGGCAAACAATGAGCAGTTCTTC
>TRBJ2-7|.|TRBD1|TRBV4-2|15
CASSQVSGGKYEQYF
TGTGCCAGCAGCCAAGTGTCAGGGGGTAAATACGAGCAGTACTTC
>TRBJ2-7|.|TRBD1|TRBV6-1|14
CASSRDRPLYEQYF
TGTGCCAGCAGCAGGGACAGGCCGCTCTACGAGCAGTACTTC
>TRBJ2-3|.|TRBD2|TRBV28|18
CASSLGTSGSLGTDTQYF
TGTGCCAGCAGTTTGGGGACTAGCGGGAGTTTGGGCACAGATACGCAGTATTTT
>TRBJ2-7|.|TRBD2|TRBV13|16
CASSLGGLAPELEQYF
TGTGCCAGCAGCTTGGGGGGACTAGCCCCCGAATTGGAGCAGTACTTC
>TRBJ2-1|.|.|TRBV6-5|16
CASSYRGQLFYNEQFF
TGTGCCAGCAGTTACAGGGGACAACTCTTTTACAATGAGCAGTTCTTC
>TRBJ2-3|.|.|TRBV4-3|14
CASSQDSRTDTQYF
TGCGCCAGCAGCCAAGATTCGAGAACAGATACGCAGTATTTT
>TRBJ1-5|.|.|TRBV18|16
CASSPPLTNSNQPQHF
TGTGCCAGCTCACCACCGTTGACTAATAGCAATCAGCCCCAGCATTTT
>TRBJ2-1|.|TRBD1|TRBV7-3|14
CASSAGTGGHEQFF
TGTGCCAGCAGCGCCGGGACAGGGGGGCATGAGCAGTTCTTC
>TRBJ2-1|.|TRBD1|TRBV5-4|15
CASTSGTGGYNEQFF
TGTGCCAGCACATCCGGGACAGGGGGTTACAATGAGCAGTTCTTC
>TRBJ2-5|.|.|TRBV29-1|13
CSVEEGGYETQYF
TGCAGCGTTGAGGAGGGGGGGTATGAGACCCAGTACTTC
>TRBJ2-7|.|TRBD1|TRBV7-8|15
CASILERDRPYEQYF
TGTGCCAGCATACTTGAAAGGGACAGACCATACGAGCAGTACTTC
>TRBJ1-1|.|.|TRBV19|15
CASSRVPGLGGEAFF
TGTGCCAGTAGTAGAGTCCCGGGACTGGGTGGTGAAGCTTTCTTT
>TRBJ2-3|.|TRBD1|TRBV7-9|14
CASSTGQGADTQYF
TGTGCCAGCAGCACTGGACAGGGGGCTGATACGCAGTATTTT